This entry features one TCR beta chain sequence. The antigen it binds to is not known. No quality values exist for individual bases; no much larger clone is one base distant. The data were obtained in a study of blood T cell repertoires in COVID-19 (dated by TCRdb to 2020 to 2021). Describing the broader study: Collaborator samples came from the United States, Italy and Spain and covered acute and convalescent phases of COVID-19. Nearly every sample came with metadata listing a de-identified subject ID, COVID-19 status, age in years and sex. Subjects who had been exposed to COVID-19, were actively infected with it, or had recovered from it provided the deeply sampled blood TCRbeta repertoires that made up the dataset. The repertoires were released in a freely available public database meant as a resource for research on the immune response to SARS-CoV-2. The material from the prospective study consisted of cDNA or gDNA derived from T cells, B-cell-depleted T cells, or PBMCs. The samples were drawn from the first 160 participants of the ongoing ImmuneRACE study and from some 1,300 subjects provided by 6 global collaborators. HLA class I and class II types, where available, came from metadata supplied by the sample provider rather than from assay-based typing. The investigation overall reported the following: Clinical and demographic metadata were provided uncurated, with the amount varying by source and participant.

The immunoSEQ Assay, a bias-controlled multiplex PCR, was used to amplify TCRbeta CDR3 regions from genomic DNA. The original methods were these. Nucleated cell counts per sample were estimated from amplification of reference gene primers within the assay. To quantify the absolute abundance of each unique TCRbeta CDR3 rearrangement, sequence reads were collapsed and filtered. Productive Simpson clonality was computed per sample as the square root of Simpson's diversity index over productive rearrangements. Imported from immuneACCESS, the table was reduced by TCRdb to in-frame sequences with V and J called. These copies leave out some clones; in studies compared against another copy, an unresolved V gene accounts for under half, and the cause of the remainder is not known. V, J and clone size were drawn from that table, and D and trimming were deduced from the DNA. For this sample there are about 74,000 clones; almost 85% appear just once. The ten largest account for 30% to 45% of the sample.

The collaborating institutions used their own protocols to collect whole blood in K2EDTA tubes. Collaborator samples were shipped for TCRbeta analysis as frozen whole blood, isolated PBMCs, or DNA extracted from either sample type. The V end loses 10 bases and the J end loses 0 bases, and a stretch of 24 bases separates them. Reading from cysteine to phenylalanine, the CDR3 counts 17 amino acids. Solely the CDR3 DNA is kept, with 51 bases framed from the first base. CDR1 and CDR2 are drawn from the germline V gene: SNHLY, FYNNEI. Material: peripheral blood. In this chain, TRBV2 is recombined with TRBJ1-1; TRBD1 is a weak D gene call, 6 bases matching. The receptor was derived from a man between 65 and 85 years old with acute or convalescent COVID-19. The CDR3: CATVYGTKINMNTEAFF. The base sequence is TGTGCCACCGTGTACGGGACAAAGATAAACATGAACACTGAAGCTTTCTTT.